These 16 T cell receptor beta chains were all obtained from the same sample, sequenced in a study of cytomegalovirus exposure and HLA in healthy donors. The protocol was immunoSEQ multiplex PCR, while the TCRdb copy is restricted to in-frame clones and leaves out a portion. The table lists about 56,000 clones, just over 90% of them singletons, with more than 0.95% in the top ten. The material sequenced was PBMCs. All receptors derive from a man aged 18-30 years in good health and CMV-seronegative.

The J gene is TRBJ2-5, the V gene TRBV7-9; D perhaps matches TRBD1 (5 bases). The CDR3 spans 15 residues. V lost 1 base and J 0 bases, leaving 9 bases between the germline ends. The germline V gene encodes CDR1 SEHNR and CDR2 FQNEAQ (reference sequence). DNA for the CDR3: TGTGCCAGCAGCTTAGGGACACAGTACCAAGAGACCCAGTACTTC. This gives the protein CASSLGTQYQETQYF.

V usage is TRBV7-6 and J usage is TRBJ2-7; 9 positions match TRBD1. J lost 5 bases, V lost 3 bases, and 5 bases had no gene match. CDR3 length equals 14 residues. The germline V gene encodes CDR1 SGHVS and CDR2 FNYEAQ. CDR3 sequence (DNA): TGTGCCAGCAGCTTGGGACAGGGACGGGACGAGCAGTACTTC. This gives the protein CASSLGQGRDEQYF.

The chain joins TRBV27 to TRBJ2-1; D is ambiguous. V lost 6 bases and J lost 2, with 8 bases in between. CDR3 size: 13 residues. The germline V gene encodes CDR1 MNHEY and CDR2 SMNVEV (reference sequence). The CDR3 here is CASSPPPYNEQFF. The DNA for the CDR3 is TGTGCCAGCAGCCCCCCTCCCTACAATGAGCAGTTCTTC.

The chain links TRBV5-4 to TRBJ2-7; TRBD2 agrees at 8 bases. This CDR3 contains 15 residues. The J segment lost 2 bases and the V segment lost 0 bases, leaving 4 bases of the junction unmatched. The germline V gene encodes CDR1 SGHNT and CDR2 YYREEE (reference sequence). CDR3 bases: TGTGCCAGCAGCTTGGTAGCGGGACTAGCCTACGAGCAGTACTTC. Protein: CASSLVAGLAYEQYF.

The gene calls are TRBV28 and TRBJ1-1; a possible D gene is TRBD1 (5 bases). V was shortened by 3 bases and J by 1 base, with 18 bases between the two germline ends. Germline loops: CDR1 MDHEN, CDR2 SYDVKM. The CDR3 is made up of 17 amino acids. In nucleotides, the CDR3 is TGTGCCAGCAGTTTGCTCGACAGACAGACGACGAACACTGAAGCTTTCTTT. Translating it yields CASSLLDRQTTNTEAFF.

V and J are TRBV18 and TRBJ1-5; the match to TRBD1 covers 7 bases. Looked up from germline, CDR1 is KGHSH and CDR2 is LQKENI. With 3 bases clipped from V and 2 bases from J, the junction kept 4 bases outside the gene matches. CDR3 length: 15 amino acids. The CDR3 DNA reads TGTGCCAGCTCACCGGATGGACAGGGCAATCAGCCCCAGCATTTT. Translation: CASSPDGQGNQPQHF.

The CDR3 DNA is TGTGCCAGCAGCAAATCCGCGACTACGACCGATGAGCAGTTCTTC. This gives the protein CASSKSATTTDEQFF. The chain couples TRBV21-1 to TRBJ2-1; the table's D call of TRBD2 was not tested on the DNA. TRBV21-1 is flagged as a pseudogene. This CDR3 contains 15 residues.

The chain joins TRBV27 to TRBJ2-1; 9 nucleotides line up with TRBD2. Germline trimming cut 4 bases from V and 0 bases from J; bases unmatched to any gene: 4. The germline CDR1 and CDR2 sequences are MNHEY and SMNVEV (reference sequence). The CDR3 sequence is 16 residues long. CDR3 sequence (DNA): TGTGCCAGCAGTTCCTTTAGCGGGAGCTCCTACAATGAGCAGTTCTTC. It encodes CASSSFSGSSYNEQFF.

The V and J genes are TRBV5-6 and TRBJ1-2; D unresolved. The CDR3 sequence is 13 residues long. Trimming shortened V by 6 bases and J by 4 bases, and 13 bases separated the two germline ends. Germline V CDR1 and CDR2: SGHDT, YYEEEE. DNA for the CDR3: TGTGCCAGCACCCTGGTCGGTATCTATGGCTACACCTTC. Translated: CASTLVGIYGYTF.

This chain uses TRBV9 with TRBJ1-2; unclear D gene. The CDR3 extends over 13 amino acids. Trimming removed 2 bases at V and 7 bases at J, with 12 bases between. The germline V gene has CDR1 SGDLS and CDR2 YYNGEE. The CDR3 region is CASSVQNEGGYTF. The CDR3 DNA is TGTGCCAGCAGCGTGCAAAACGAGGGTGGCTACACCTTC.

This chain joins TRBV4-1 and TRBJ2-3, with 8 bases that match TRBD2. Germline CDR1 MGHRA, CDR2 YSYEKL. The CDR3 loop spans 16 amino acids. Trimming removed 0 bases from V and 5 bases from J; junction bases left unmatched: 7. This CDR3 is CASSQDGGAGVDTQYF. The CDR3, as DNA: TGCGCCAGCAGCCAAGATGGGGGAGCGGGAGTAGATACGCAGTATTTT.

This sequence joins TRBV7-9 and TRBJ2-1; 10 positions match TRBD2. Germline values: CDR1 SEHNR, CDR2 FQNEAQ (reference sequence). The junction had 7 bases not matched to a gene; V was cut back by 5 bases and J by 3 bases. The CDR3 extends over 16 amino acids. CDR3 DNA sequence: TGTGCCAGCAGCCCACTAGCGGGGAGCGGCTACAATGAGCAGTTCTTC. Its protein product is CASSPLAGSGYNEQFF.

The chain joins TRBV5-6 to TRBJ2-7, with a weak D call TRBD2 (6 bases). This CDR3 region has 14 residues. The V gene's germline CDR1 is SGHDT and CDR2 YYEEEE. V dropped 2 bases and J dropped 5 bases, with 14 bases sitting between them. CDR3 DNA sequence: TGTGCCAGCAGCTTCGGGGTCCCGGGAGACGAGCAGTACTTC. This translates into CASSFGVPGDEQYF.

The CDR3 protein is CASSITGYNEQFF. The CDR3 DNA sequence: TGTGCCAGTAGTATCACAGGGTACAATGAGCAGTTCTTC. The chain recombines TRBV19 with TRBJ2-1; a possible D gene is TRBD1 (6 bases). CDR3 length: 13 amino acids. Per germline, CDR1 LNHDA and CDR2 SQIVND (reference sequence). Trimming took off 3 bases at V and 4 bases at J, with 7 bases between the two ends.

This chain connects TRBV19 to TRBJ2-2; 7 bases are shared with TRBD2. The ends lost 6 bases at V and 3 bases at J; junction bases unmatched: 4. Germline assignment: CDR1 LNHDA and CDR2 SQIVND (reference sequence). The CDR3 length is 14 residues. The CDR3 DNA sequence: TGTGCCAGTAGAAGGGCGGGAGACACCGGGGAGCTGTTTTTT. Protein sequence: CASRRAGDTGELFF. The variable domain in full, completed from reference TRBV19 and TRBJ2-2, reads DGGITQSPKYLFRKEGQNVTLSCEQNLNHDAMYWYRQDPGQGLRLIYYSQIVNDFQKGDIAEGYSVSREKKESFPLTVTSAQKNPTAFYLCASRRAGDTGELFFGEGSRLTVL.

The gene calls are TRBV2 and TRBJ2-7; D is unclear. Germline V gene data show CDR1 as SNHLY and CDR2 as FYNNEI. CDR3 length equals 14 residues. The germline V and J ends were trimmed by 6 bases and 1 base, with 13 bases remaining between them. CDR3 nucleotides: TGTGCCAGCAGGCCAGGTGAAGAATCCTACGAGCAGTACTTC. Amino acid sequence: CASRPGEESYEQYF. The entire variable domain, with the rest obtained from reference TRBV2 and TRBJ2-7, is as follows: EPEVTQTPSHQVTQMGQEVILRCVPISNHLYFYWYRQILGQKVEFLVSFYNNEISEKSEIFDDQFSVERPDGSNFTLKIRSTKLEDSAMYFCASRPGEESYEQYFGPGTRLTVT.